The table lists the clone carrying this T cell receptor (beta chain) with many counts. Alpha and beta chains were covered, as first-strand cDNA relied on TRAV- and TRBV-specific primers. Amplification, which lasted roughly 20 PCR cycles, used a constant-region primer and V-primer adapter to amplify TCRs. TCRdb ran MiXCR on the reads and lists one entry per CDR3 protein. The data show about 71,000 distinct CDR3 sequences, around 32% seen once. The time point is: before trial treatment. Eligibility required advanced solid tumors lacking tumor-infiltrating lymphocytes. Germline-derived CDR1 and CDR2 are DFQATT and SNEGSKA (reference sequence). Trimming took 2 bases from V and 9 from J; bases not matched to a gene: 4. This CDR3 is 15 amino acids long. This record comes from a study of low-dose radiotherapy and immunotherapy resistance in tumors. Turning to the study itself: Each two-week cycle included intravenous cyclophosphamide 200 mg/m2, given one day before radiation and immunotherapy.

This sequence originates from a female donor with ovarian cancer. Source: PBMCs, taken before treatment. V is TRBV20-1 and J is TRBJ2-1; TRBD2 matches 16 bases. DNA of the CDR3: TGCAGTGCTAGACAAGGGACTAGCGGGAGGGGTGAGCAGTTCTTC. This gives the protein CSARQGTSGRGEQFF.